This T cell receptor (beta chain) comes out of a study of identical twins. Broader study findings: Out-of-frame beta chain sequences displayed weaker excess sharing between twins. Possibly, invariant MAIT and iNKT cells partly confounded zero-insertion analyses. Memory repertoires lacked the insertion deficit that abundant cord blood beta clonotypes showed.

Carrying unique molecular identifiers, the cDNA also gained a universal primer site through template switching. TCRdb re-analysed the 5' RACE reads in MiXCR, keeping a single row per CDR3 protein. In the table there are approximately 1.8 million distinct CDR3 sequences, around 29% of which are singletons. This clonotype has just a few counts. What it binds is not known. The clonotype originates from a newborn girl in good health. The sequencing input was cord blood.

The CDR3 DNA reads TGCGCCAGCAGCTTGTATGTGGGTACAGAGACCCAGTACTTC. Its protein product is CASSLYVGTETQYF. J is TRBJ2-5 and V is TRBV5-1; D gene unclear. With 1 base removed from V and 4 bases from J, the gap between germline ends came to 11 bases. This CDR3 has 14 residues. Germline V gene lookup returns CDR1 SGHRS and CDR2 YFSETQ.